This TCR beta chain was captured by sequencing in a study of cytotoxic CD8 clonotypes in ibrutinib-treated CLL. Overall study: Response sampling took place at median approximately 12 months of treatment, range 6 to 36. General observations from the study: Clonality was higher at baseline than in age-matched healthy donors and tracked circulating CD8+ T-cell counts. Sampling time points were not equivalent between sustained-remission and progressing patients.

Notes on this clone: Its antigen is unknown.

J lost 1 base, V lost 5 bases, and 9 bases had no gene match. This CDR3 is built from 17 residues. Per germline, CDR1 SGHVS and CDR2 FQNEAQ. Clones were sequenced by immunoSEQ multiplex PCR, and TCRdb holds only the in-frame ones, with some missing. The sample shows some 46,000 clones, approximately 70% of them seen only once. The sample consisted of PBMCs, taken after 12 months of ibrutinib treatment. The genes are TRBV7-8 and TRBJ2-3; 10 bases are a match to TRBD2. The sequence was obtained from a human donor with chronic lymphocytic leukemia. In nucleotides, the CDR3 is TGTGCCAGCAGCCGCAAGCGGGAGGGCCTGGGCACAGATACGCAGTATTTT. It yields the protein CASSRKREGLGTDTQYF.